This passage covers 32 T cell receptor beta chains from one sample sequenced in a study of shared clonotypes between healthy human individuals. Libraries were prepared by immunoSEQ multiplex PCR; TCRdb keeps only in-frame clonotypes and omits some of them. The table includes about 2.4 million clones, 93% detected once. Sequenced material: naive CD4+ T cells from PBMCs. Described subset: CD45RA+ positively selected. The receptor source for this set is a man aged 18 to 29 in good health. Some clones in this sample may be carry-over from other donors' samples.

The chain uses TRBV5-1 and TRBJ1-4; D gene uncertain. Per the germline V gene, CDR1 is SGHRS and CDR2 is YFSETQ. Trimming shortened V by 3 bases and J by 3 bases, and 6 bases separated the two germline ends. This CDR3 is 13 amino acids long. Here the CDR3 reads CASSSAPNEKLFF. The CDR3 DNA reads TGCGCCAGCAGCTCGGCGCCTAATGAAAAACTGTTTTTT. Drawing the rest from reference TRBV5-1 and TRBJ1-4, the complete variable domain is KAGVTQTPRYLIKTRGQQVTLSCSPISGHRSVSWYQQTPGQGLQFLFEYFSETQRNKGNFPGRFSGRQFSNSRSEMNVSTLELGDSALYLCASSSAPNEKLFFGSGTQLSVL.

This clone was counted a single time. The chain uses TRBV29-1 and TRBJ1-2; 7 bases agree with TRBD1. Germline V gene lookup returns CDR1 SQVTM and CDR2 ANQGSEA. The CDR3 sequence is 14 residues long. V dropped 3 bases and J dropped 2; count of bases not matched to a gene: 6. The CDR3 bases are TGCAGCGTTGACCCCCAGACAGGGAACTATGGCTACACCTTC. Translating it yields CSVDPQTGNYGYTF.

The chain combines TRBV4-2 with TRBJ2-3; 10 positions match TRBD2. CDR3 length: 18 residues. Germline loops: CDR1 LGHNA, CDR2 YNFKEQ. The junction had 16 bases not matched to a gene; V was cut back by 4 bases and J by 6 bases. The CDR3 coding sequence is TGTGCCAGCAGCCTTCAAGCCACGGGACTAGCGTTTAAGGATACGCAGTATTTT. Translated: CASSLQATGLAFKDTQYF.

The V and J genes are TRBV5-1 and TRBJ2-7; 11 bases agree with TRBD2. The CDR3 spans 15 residues. V was pared by 7 bases and J by 7 bases, with 13 bases of the junction left unmatched. Germline V gene sequence: CDR1 SGHRS, CDR2 YFSETQ. The CDR3 coding sequence is TGCGCCAGCGGCGAAGGGACTAGCGGACGGGGGGAGCAGTACTTC. This translates into CASGEGTSGRGEQYF.

The V and J genes are TRBV11-2 and TRBJ1-2, with 11 bases that match TRBD1. Germline V gene data show CDR1 as SGHAT and CDR2 as FQNNGV. The CDR3 is 18 residues long. J gave up 6 bases and V 3 bases, and 15 bases lay outside the gene matches. CDR3 DNA: TGTGCCAGCAGCTTCGGGACAGGGGGAGGTATACGATCGGATGGCTACACCTTC. It specifies CASSFGTGGGIRSDGYTF. The whole variable domain, remainder taken from reference TRBV11-2 and TRBJ1-2, is EAGVAQSPRYKIIEKRQSVAFWCNPISGHATLYWYQQILGQGPKLLIQFQNNGVVDDSQLPKDRFSAERLKGVDSTLKIQPAKLEDSAVYLCASSFGTGGGIRSDGYTFGSGTRLTVV.

This clone has only one observation. The chain combines TRBV30 with TRBJ2-1; 8 bases are a match to TRBD2. The CDR3 extends over 15 amino acids. Germline trimming cut 7 bases from V and 6 bases from J; bases unmatched to any gene: 14. In germline, CDR1 is GTSNPN, CDR2 SVGIG (reference sequence). CDR3 loop: CAFMMGPAGGNEQFF. The CDR3 DNA reads as TGTGCCTTTATGATGGGGCCCGCGGGGGGCAATGAGCAGTTCTTC.

A remark on this clone: Other DNA sequences in the same sample also yield this CDR3. The gene calls are TRBV27 and TRBJ2-3; 13 positions agree with TRBD2. CDR1 MNHEY and CDR2 SMNVEV come from the germline V gene (reference sequence). Trimming cost V 4 bases and J 3 bases; bases outside gene matches: 7. This CDR3 is 17 amino acids long. The CDR3 DNA sequence: TGTGCCAGCAGTTCGCGGACTAGCGGGAGAGGTACAGATACGCAGTATTTT. Translating gives CASSSRTSGRGTDTQYF.

This chain connects TRBV19 to TRBJ2-5; the match to TRBD2 covers 13 bases. The CDR3 sequence is 16 residues long. CDR1 is LNHDA, CDR2 SQIVND, per germline (reference sequence). Losses at the gene ends were 5 bases for V and 5 bases for J; bases not matched to a gene: 8. CDR3 amino acids: CASSPRTSGSGETQYF. CDR3 DNA: TGTGCCAGTAGTCCTCGGACTAGCGGGAGCGGGGAGACCCAGTACTTC.

The chain uses TRBV18 and TRBJ2-1; D is unresolved. Germline CDR1 and CDR2: KGHSH and LQKENI. Trimming removed 2 bases at V and 0 bases at J, with 5 bases between. The CDR3 length is 14 residues. DNA of the CDR3: TGTGCCAGCTCACCAGGATTCTCCTACAATGAGCAGTTCTTC. It encodes CASSPGFSYNEQFF.

This sequence joins TRBV10-3 and TRBJ2-5; 10 bases align to TRBD1. The CDR3 runs to 15 residues. Germline-derived CDR1 and CDR2 are ENHRY and SYGVKD. V lost 5 bases and J lost 5; bases outside the gene matches: 8. The CDR3 DNA sequence: TGTGCCATCAGTCGGAAGGGGACAGGGGTGGAGACCCAGTACTTC. It translates to CAISRKGTGVETQYF.

J is TRBJ2-5 and V is TRBV11-2; a possible D gene is TRBD1 (6 bases). V lost 6 bases to trimming and J lost 5 bases, with 10 bases between them. Germline CDR1 SGHAT, CDR2 FQNNGV. The CDR3 totals 12 residues. In nucleotides, the CDR3 is TGTGCCAGCAGTCGAAGGGGGGAGACCCAGTACTTC. Encoded protein: CASSRRGETQYF.

This clone was seen once. The V call is TRBV28, the J call TRBJ1-1, with TRBD1 matching over 9 bases. This CDR3 is built from 15 residues. The germline CDR1 and CDR2 sequences are MDHEN and SYDVKM. J lost 5 bases, V lost 7 bases, and 11 bases had no gene match. The CDR3 protein is CASNRDRVGETEAFF. CDR3 DNA: TGTGCCAGCAACCGGGACAGGGTTGGAGAAACTGAAGCTTTCTTT.

V and J are TRBV5-6 and TRBJ1-2; D not certain. Per germline, CDR1 SGHDT and CDR2 YYEEEE. V was cut by 4 bases and J by 7 bases, with 11 bases left in between. The CDR3 runs 12 residues. CDR3 region: CASSPSRVGYTF. CDR3 DNA sequence: TGTGCCAGCAGCCCCTCGCGGGTTGGCTACACCTTC.

The rearrangement uses TRBV5-1 and TRBJ2-1; 10 bases map to TRBD1. With V trimmed by 1 base and J by 8 bases, 6 bases remained unmatched. The CDR3 runs 15 residues. From germline, CDR1 is SGHRS and CDR2 YFSETQ. In DNA form, the CDR3 reads TGCGCCAGCAGCTTGCAAGGACAGGGGGTCGATGAGCAGTTCTTC. Translating gives CASSLQGQGVDEQFF.

This chain uses TRBV19 with TRBJ2-7, with 9 bases aligning to TRBD1. The length of the CDR3 is 13 residues. The V gene end was trimmed by 4 bases and the J gene end by 8 bases; junction bases not matched to a gene: 6. Per germline, CDR1 LNHDA and CDR2 SQIVND (reference sequence). CDR3 bases: TGTGCCAGTAGTAACGGACAGGGGCTTCAGCAGTACTTC. It translates to CASSNGQGLQQYF.

The genes are TRBV20-1 and TRBJ2-1; D gene ambiguous. Trimming removed 3 bases at V and 6 bases at J, with 6 bases between. The CDR3 runs to 11 residues. Germline CDR1 and CDR2: DFQATT and SNEGSKA (reference sequence). Here the CDR3 DNA reads TGCAGTGCTAGGACTCCCAATGAGCAGTTCTTC. Its translation is CSARTPNEQFF.

The chain recombines TRBV7-2 with TRBJ2-3; unclear D gene. In germline, CDR1 is SGHTA, CDR2 FQGNSA. The ends were cut back, 3 bases at V and 2 bases at J, with 9 bases in the middle. CDR3 length: 14 amino acids. In DNA form, the CDR3 reads TGTGCCAGCAGCTTTAGAATACCCACAGATACGCAGTATTTT. It yields the protein CASSFRIPTDTQYF.

The genes are TRBV4-2 and TRBJ2-7; 9 bases agree with TRBD2. Germline V gene data show CDR1 as LGHNA and CDR2 as YNFKEQ. This CDR3 spans 15 amino acids. Trimming removed 0 bases from V and 5 bases from J; junction bases left unmatched: 5. CDR3 amino acids: CASSQEGREGDEQYF. In DNA, the CDR3 is TGTGCCAGCAGCCAAGAGGGGCGGGAGGGCGACGAGCAGTACTTC.

This clone was seen just once. V and J are TRBV11-3 and TRBJ2-1; 8 nucleotides agree with TRBD1. Germline CDR1 is SGHNT and CDR2 is YENEEA. The V and J ends lost 5 bases and 4 bases, in that order; junction bases with no gene match: 7. The CDR3 is 15 residues long. The CDR3 DNA sequence: TGTGCCAGCAGCGGACAGGGCAAAGTTTACAATGAGCAGTTCTTC. Residues: CASSGQGKVYNEQFF.

For this clone: In the same sample, other DNA sequences code for this CDR3. The chain combines TRBV30 with TRBJ1-2; D is unresolved. Germline V gene lookup returns CDR1 GTSNPN and CDR2 SVGIG (reference sequence). V shed 0 bases and J shed 5 bases, with 4 bases lying between them. The CDR3 has 11 residues. The CDR3 loop is CAWSVVYGYTF. CDR3 DNA sequence: TGTGCCTGGAGTGTTGTTTATGGCTACACCTTC.

The V and J genes are TRBV6-5 and TRBJ1-4; D ambiguous. The V end was cut by 4 bases, the J end by 7 bases, with 13 bases between. CDR1 and CDR2 from the germline V gene are MNHEY and SVGAGI. This CDR3 spans 14 amino acids. CDR3 nucleotides: TGTGCCAGCAGTTTCGAGGGAATGACTGAAAAACTGTTTTTT. This gives the protein CASSFEGMTEKLFF.

The chain employs TRBV27 and TRBJ1-2; weak D call: TRBD1 (6 bases). V was pared by 1 base and J by 8 bases, with 20 bases between. CDR1 and CDR2 (germline): MNHEY, SMNVEV (reference sequence). CDR3 length: 16 amino acids. The CDR3 DNA follows: TGTGCCAGCAGTTTATTCGGGACAAACCCGTCGGTCGGCTACACCTTC. This codes for CASSLFGTNPSVGYTF.

Of note for this clone: An end of the junction differs from the germline gene, which may be a read error. For the CDR3, the DNA is TGTGCCAGCAGCCGAGTGGGGGAGACAGGCGCCATGATCGGGAACTTC. As protein: CASSRVGETGAMIGNF. V and J are TRBV7-8 and TRBJ2-7; D is perhaps TRBD1 (6 bases). Per the germline V gene, CDR1 is SGHVS and CDR2 is FQNEAQ. The CDR3 runs to 16 residues.

The genes are TRBV7-2 and TRBJ2-4; unclear D gene. The CDR3 has 13 residues. V lost 1 base to trimming and J lost 9 bases, with 10 bases between them. CDR1 and CDR2 (germline): SGHTA, FQGNSA. CDR3 sequence: CASSLDPVSIQYF. The CDR3 nucleotides are TGTGCCAGCAGCTTAGATCCTGTAAGCATTCAGTACTTC. The full variable domain, in which reference TRBV7-2 and TRBJ2-4 provide the parts outside the CDR3, is GAGVSQSPSNKVTEKGKDVELRCDPISGHTALYWYRQSLGQGLEFLIYFQGNSAPDKSGLPSDRFSAERTGGSVSTLTIQRTQQEDSAVYLCASSLDPVSIQYFGAGTRLSVL.

The chain joins TRBV7-9 to TRBJ1-2; maybe TRBD1 (6 bases). CDR3 size: 15 residues. From germline, CDR1 is SEHNR and CDR2 FQNEAQ (reference sequence). V was cut by 0 bases and J by 8 bases, with 16 bases left in between. The CDR3 is CASSLASGGPMGYTF. The CDR3, as DNA: TGTGCCAGCAGCTTAGCCAGCGGGGGCCCTATGGGCTACACCTTC.

The V gene is TRBV11-2, the J gene TRBJ2-1; D unresolved. Looked up from germline, CDR1 is SGHAT and CDR2 is FQNNGV. V lost 1 base and J 4 bases, leaving 8 bases between the germline ends. CDR3 length: 14 amino acids. As DNA, the CDR3 is TGTGCCAGCAGCTTAGTCTACCCTTACAATGAGCAGTTCTTC. This translates into CASSLVYPYNEQFF. The entire variable domain, with the rest obtained from reference TRBV11-2 and TRBJ2-1, is as follows: EAGVAQSPRYKIIEKRQSVAFWCNPISGHATLYWYQQILGQGPKLLIQFQNNGVVDDSQLPKDRFSAERLKGVDSTLKIQPAKLEDSAVYLCASSLVYPYNEQFFGPGTRLTVL.

For this clone: The same CDR3 also results from other DNA sequences found in this sample. The rearrangement joins TRBV7-3 to TRBJ2-2; D unresolved. V was cut by 5 bases and J by 5 bases, with 9 bases left in between. The germline V gene encodes CDR1 SGHTA and CDR2 FQGTGA. The CDR3 covers 13 residues. The CDR3 spells CASSPSRTGELFF. DNA for the CDR3: TGTGCCAGCAGCCCCTCGAGGACCGGGGAGCTGTTTTTT.

The sample holds one count of this clone. The J gene is TRBJ1-2, the V gene TRBV9; D unclear. CDR1 and CDR2 (germline): SGDLS, YYNGEE. The V gene lost 0 bases and the J gene lost 5 bases, with 14 bases spanning the gap. The length of the CDR3 is 15 residues. The CDR3 nucleotides are TGTGCCAGCAGCGTAGCTGTTGACGGTAGTTATGGCTACACCTTC. This encodes CASSVAVDGSYGYTF.

This chain connects TRBV5-1 to TRBJ2-2, with a weak D call TRBD2 (5 bases). Trimming took off 6 bases at V and 5 bases at J, with 11 bases between the two ends. Germline V lookup: CDR1 SGHRS, CDR2 YFSETQ. The CDR3 extends over 13 amino acids. The CDR3 sequence is CASTSSGTGELFF. The CDR3, as DNA: TGCGCCAGCACCTCATCGGGGACCGGGGAGCTGTTTTTT.

Written as DNA, the CDR3 is TGTGCCAGCAGGGAGACCCCAGGCGGTAGCAATCAGCCCCAGCATTTT. Translation: CASRETPGGSNQPQHF. The chain joins TRBV19 to TRBJ1-5, with D perhaps matching TRBD1 (5 bases). This CDR3 comprises 16 residues. The germline CDR1 and CDR2 sequences are LNHDA and SQIVND (reference sequence). The V gene lost 9 bases and the J gene lost 0 bases, with 18 bases spanning the gap. Full variable domain (outside the CDR3, taken from reference TRBV19 and TRBJ1-5): DGGITQSPKYLFRKEGQNVTLSCEQNLNHDAMYWYRQDPGQGLRLIYYSQIVNDFQKGDIAEGYSVSREKKESFPLTVTSAQKNPTAFYLCASRETPGGSNQPQHFGDGTRLSIL.

The J gene is TRBJ1-1, the V gene TRBV9; D remains ambiguous. The CDR3 consists of 14 residues. Between the trimmed V and J ends, which lost 4 bases and 3 bases, there was a span of 13 bases. Germline CDR1 reads SGDLS; CDR2 reads YYNGEE. CDR3 loop: CASSLGRWDTEAFF. The CDR3, as DNA: TGTGCCAGCAGCCTGGGGAGATGGGACACTGAAGCTTTCTTT.

The chain couples TRBV18 to TRBJ1-1; D is uncertain. Germline CDR1 reads KGHSH; CDR2 reads LQKENI. This CDR3 has 14 residues. V was cut by 3 bases and J by 1 base, with 9 bases left in between. CDR3 DNA sequence: TGTGCCAGCTCACCGACTCCAGAGAACACTGAAGCTTTCTTT. Translated, it gives CASSPTPENTEAFF.